The 28 T cell receptor beta chains listed next were all sequenced from one sample in a study of cytomegalovirus exposure and HLA in healthy donors (dated by TCRdb to about 2017). The library was produced with the immunoSEQ multiplex PCR assay. For the multiplex PCR, a mixture combining 60 forward primers for TCR Vbeta segments and 13 reverse primers for TCR Jbeta segments was used. Not all clones reach the TCRdb copy of this immuneACCESS table, which keeps in-frame sequences only. Checked studies attribute under half of the gap to unresolved V genes and leave the rest unexplained. The sample yields 150,000 to 200,000 clones; 75% were counted once. Roughly 8.2% of the sample belongs to the ten largest clones. The sample consisted of PBMCs. These receptors were collected from a woman aged 40 to 50 in good health and CMV-seropositive.

The chain combines TRBV6-5 with TRBJ1-5; D remains unclear. The CDR3 is 14 residues long. CDR1 and CDR2 from the germline V gene are MNHEY and SVGAGI. Trimming shortened V by 0 bases and J by 6 bases, and 9 bases separated the two germline ends. CDR3 sequence (DNA): TGTGCCAGCAGTTACTCAAGGGAGGGTCAGCCCCAGCATTTT. Amino acid sequence: CASSYSREGQPQHF.

The CDR3 DNA follows: TGTGCCAGCCTTCGCGGGACGGGCTCCAATGAGCAGTTCTTC. Amino acids: CASLRGTGSNEQFF. This chain uses TRBV2 with TRBJ2-1, with D tentatively TRBD2 (6 bases). The CDR3 runs to 14 residues. Trimming pared 8 bases from V and 6 bases from J, leaving 17 bases between. Germline lookup yields CDR1 SNHLY and CDR2 FYNNEI.

The chain combines TRBV7-3 with TRBJ2-7; D is perhaps TRBD2 (5 bases). Germline CDR1 SGHTA, CDR2 FQGTGA. The CDR3 has 13 amino acids. Trimming took 5 bases from V and 7 from J, leaving 15 bases between them. For the CDR3, the DNA is TGTGCCAGCAGCAGAGGGCCAGTTTATGAGCAGTACTTC. Amino acids: CASSRGPVYEQYF.

V gene TRBV18 combines with J gene TRBJ2-1, with a tentative D call TRBD2 (6 bases). V was trimmed by 4 bases and J by 0 bases, leaving 10 bases between them. The CDR3 covers 15 residues. Germline loops: CDR1 KGHSH, CDR2 LQKENI. This chain's CDR3 is CASSRGAGSYNEQFF. As DNA, the CDR3 is TGTGCCAGCTCACGTGGAGCGGGCTCCTACAATGAGCAGTTCTTC.

The chain carries TRBV10-3 and TRBJ2-3; TRBD2 is a possible D gene (6 bases). Germline V gives CDR1 ENHRY, CDR2 SYGVKD. CDR3 length: 13 amino acids. V dropped 8 bases and J dropped 4 bases, with 13 bases sitting between them. The CDR3 protein is CAIGWEVADTQYF. CDR3 coding DNA: TGTGCCATCGGGTGGGAGGTCGCAGATACGCAGTATTTT.

The chain employs TRBV29-1 and TRBJ2-2, with unresolved D. From germline, CDR1 is SQVTM and CDR2 ANQGSEA. The CDR3 is 14 residues long. Trimming took 4 bases from V and 1 from J, leaving 10 bases between them. The CDR3 DNA is TGCAGCGTTGCCCAGGCACAGAACACCGGGGAGCTGTTTTTT. Translation: CSVAQAQNTGELFF.

This chain connects TRBV5-8 to TRBJ2-1; 9 nucleotides agree with TRBD2. Unmatched junction bases numbered 11, after V lost 4 bases and J lost 9 bases. CDR3 size: 15 residues. CDR1 and CDR2 (germline): SGHTS, YDEGEE. The CDR3 loop is CASSVQPLAGAEQFF. The CDR3 nucleotides read TGTGCCAGCAGCGTACAACCATTAGCGGGAGCTGAGCAGTTCTTC.

The chain carries TRBV7-8 and TRBJ1-2; D possibly corresponds to TRBD1 (5 bases). Germline V CDR1 and CDR2: SGHVS, FQNEAQ. This CDR3 has 12 amino acids. V was pared by 4 bases and J by 9 bases, with 12 bases between. CDR3 residues: CASSSMGGSYTF. The CDR3 DNA is TGTGCCAGCAGCTCCATGGGGGGAAGCTACACCTTC.

The V and J genes are TRBV5-4 and TRBJ2-1; D may be TRBD2 (5 bases). Germline V gives CDR1 SGHNT, CDR2 YYREEE (reference sequence). There are 16 residues in the CDR3. V lost 4 bases, J lost 3 bases, and 17 bases lay in between. In DNA form, the CDR3 reads TGTGCCAGCAGCCCAAGAGGAGGCCACAGCTACAATGAGCAGTTCTTC. It codes for CASSPRGGHSYNEQFF.

V is TRBV11-2 and J is TRBJ2-7, with 10 bases lining up with TRBD2. The V segment lost 5 bases and the J segment 2 bases; nucleotides outside the gene matches: 9. Looked up from germline, CDR1 is SGHAT and CDR2 is FQNNGV. The CDR3 has 16 amino acids. The CDR3 region is CASSPLAGAQAYEQYF. CDR3 DNA sequence: TGTGCCAGCAGCCCTCTAGCGGGAGCCCAAGCCTACGAGCAGTACTTC.

This rearrangement joins TRBV29-1 to TRBJ1-5; TRBD1 matches at 8 bases. The V gene end was trimmed by 6 bases and the J gene end by 10 bases; junction bases not matched to a gene: 8. The V gene's germline CDR1 is SQVTM and CDR2 ANQGSEA. The CDR3 length is 12 residues. The CDR3 DNA reads as TGCAGCGTCGCCGGGACAGGACTCCCCCAGCATTTT. Protein product: CSVAGTGLPQHF.

This clone was detected only a few times. The chain uses TRBV18 and TRBJ2-7; a weak D match, TRBD1 (6 bases). Germline V lookup: CDR1 KGHSH, CDR2 LQKENI. The V gene lost 4 bases and the J gene lost 3 bases, with 7 bases spanning the gap. This CDR3 has 12 residues. The CDR3 DNA reads as TGTGCCAGCTCACGACAGGTCTACGAGCAGTACTTC. Translating it yields CASSRQVYEQYF. Full variable domain (rest looked up from reference TRBV18 and TRBJ2-7): NAGVMQNPRHLVRRRGQEARLRCSPMKGHSHVYWYRQLPEEGLKFMVYLQKENIIDESGMPKERFSAEFPKEGPSILRIQQVVRGDSAAYFCASSRQVYEQYFGPGTRLTVT.

This rearrangement joins TRBV18 to TRBJ2-4, with D possibly matching TRBD2 (5 bases). The germline V and J ends were trimmed by 3 bases and 7 bases, with 19 bases remaining between them. The CDR3 spans 16 residues. Germline CDR1 KGHSH, CDR2 LQKENI. The CDR3 region has the DNA TGTGCCAGCTCACCTCGGGCCCCAGAATCGGGGAACATTCAGTACTTC. This encodes CASSPRAPESGNIQYF.

This clone was picked up a small number of times. The rearrangement joins TRBV10-2 to TRBJ2-7, with a possible D match to TRBD1 (5 bases). CDR1 is WSHSY, CDR2 SAAADI, per germline. CDR3 length: 13 residues. V lost 4 bases, J lost 7 bases, and 14 bases lay in between. CDR3: CASSAPRANEQYF. As DNA, the CDR3 is TGCGCCAGCAGTGCTCCCAGGGCGAATGAGCAGTACTTC.

The chain recombines TRBV28 with TRBJ1-5; 8 bases align to TRBD1. Germline V gene data show CDR1 as MDHEN and CDR2 as SYDVKM. The CDR3 is made up of 15 amino acids. The trim removed 6 bases at V and 4 bases at J, leaving 8 bases unmatched. The CDR3 bases are TGTGCCAGCAGCGAAGGGACAGGCGTAAATCAGCCCCAGCATTTT. Protein sequence: CASSEGTGVNQPQHF.

CDR3 region: CASSIEGRPTDTQYF. In nucleotides, the CDR3 is TGTGCCAGTAGTATAGAGGGCAGACCCACAGATACGCAGTATTTT. The chain has TRBV19 and TRBJ2-3, with unresolved D. Germline assignment: CDR1 LNHDA and CDR2 SQIVND (reference sequence). Trimming stripped 0 bases from V and 2 bases from J, with 9 bases between. This CDR3 has 15 amino acids.

The genes are TRBV30 and TRBJ2-2, with TRBD2 matching 10 bases. The V gene end was trimmed by 5 bases and the J gene end by 5 bases; junction bases not matched to a gene: 5. This CDR3 has 14 amino acids. The germline V gene has CDR1 GTSNPN and CDR2 SVGIG (reference sequence). The DNA for the CDR3 is TGTGCCTGGGCTAGCGGGAGTCGGACCGGGGAGCTGTTTTTT. Protein product: CAWASGSRTGELFF.

V is TRBV6-5 and J is TRBJ2-7; D is unresolved. Germline CDR1 reads MNHEY; CDR2 reads SVGAGI. The CDR3 is 15 amino acids. Between the trimmed V and J ends, which lost 2 bases and 2 bases, there was a span of 13 bases. CDR3 residues: CASSYMAGFTYEQYF. CDR3 in DNA: TGTGCCAGCAGTTACATGGCAGGATTTACCTACGAGCAGTACTTC.

This chain uses TRBV29-1 with TRBJ1-2; the D is unclear. The V end lost 3 bases, the J end lost 6 bases, and 8 bases lay between the germline ends. The CDR3 is 11 residues long. Germline CDR1 and CDR2: SQVTM and ANQGSEA. CDR3 sequence (DNA): TGCAGCGTTGAGGAGAGAGATGGCTACACCTTC. As protein: CSVEERDGYTF.

V usage is TRBV19 and J usage is TRBJ1-1; 7 nucleotides match TRBD1. Losses at the gene ends were 2 bases for V and 11 bases for J; bases not matched to a gene: 11. This CDR3 comprises 14 residues. Germline V gives CDR1 LNHDA, CDR2 SQIVND (reference sequence). Here the CDR3 DNA reads TGTGCCAGTAGTATAATGACAGGGATGGGTTCGGCTTTCTTT. Translating gives CASSIMTGMGSAFF.

This clone occurred a few times. The CDR3 sequence is CASSLVWSYEQYF. The DNA for the CDR3 is TGTGCCAGCAGCTTAGTTTGGAGCTACGAGCAGTACTTC. The rearrangement joins TRBV7-9 to TRBJ2-7; D unclear. V was pared by 1 base and J by 3 bases, with 7 bases between. Germline V gives CDR1 SEHNR, CDR2 FQNEAQ (reference sequence). This CDR3 spans 13 amino acids.

The chain uses TRBV19 and TRBJ1-1; no definite D call. The ends were cut back, 6 bases at V and 2 bases at J, with 7 bases in the middle. Germline CDR1 is LNHDA and CDR2 is SQIVND (reference sequence). This CDR3 is 12 amino acids long. This CDR3 is CASSPLNTEAFF. The CDR3 DNA is TGTGCCAGTAGCCCCCTCAACACTGAAGCTTTCTTT.

The chain couples TRBV10-3 to TRBJ2-1; 9 bases match TRBD2. J lost 4 bases, V lost 0 bases, and 16 bases had no gene match. Looked up from germline, CDR1 is ENHRY and CDR2 is SYGVKD. This CDR3 region has 20 residues. CDR3 protein: CAISESGVGGRASTYNEQFF. In nucleotides, the CDR3 is TGTGCCATCAGTGAGTCGGGGGTTGGCGGGAGGGCCTCTACATACAATGAGCAGTTCTTC.

This clone was recorded a few times. The chain is built from TRBV4-2 and TRBJ2-3; 12 bases fit TRBD2. CDR1 and CDR2 (germline): LGHNA, YNFKEQ. This CDR3 region has 16 residues. Germline trimming cut 3 bases from V and 5 bases from J; bases unmatched to any gene: 6. The CDR3 is CASSQWTSGNIDTQYF. The CDR3 DNA sequence: TGTGCCAGCAGCCAGTGGACTAGCGGGAATATAGATACGCAGTATTTT.

This clone came up a few times. This chain connects TRBV28 to TRBJ2-7, with D tentatively TRBD2 (6 bases). CDR3 length: 16 residues. Germline CDR1 reads MDHEN; CDR2 reads SYDVKM. The V end lost 6 bases, the J end lost 0 bases, and 18 bases lay between the germline ends. This CDR3 reads CASRTMGLASSYEQYF. The CDR3, as DNA: TGTGCCAGCAGGACCATGGGGCTAGCGAGCTCCTACGAGCAGTACTTC.

This chain links TRBV19 with TRBJ1-4; 7 bases agree with TRBD1. The V segment lost 7 bases and the J segment 3 bases; nucleotides outside the gene matches: 5. Germline CDR1 reads LNHDA; CDR2 reads SQIVND (reference sequence). The CDR3 covers 14 residues. CDR3 region: CASTPTGSNEKLFF. CDR3 nucleotides: TGTGCCAGTACCCCGACAGGGTCTAATGAAAAACTGTTTTTT.

The chain joins TRBV19 to TRBJ1-1; TRBD1 might be the D (6 bases). Trimming took off 5 bases at V and 5 bases at J, with 12 bases between the two ends. Germline V CDR1 and CDR2: LNHDA, SQIVND (reference sequence). This CDR3 is 13 amino acids long. CDR3 sequence (DNA): TGTGCCAGTAGTGACAGGCCTAGGACTGAAGCTTTCTTT. Its translation: CASSDRPRTEAFF.

This clone was seen a few times. This chain links TRBV7-3 with TRBJ1-1, with D perhaps matching TRBD1 (6 bases). The germline V and J ends were trimmed by 3 bases and 4 bases, with 12 bases remaining between them. This CDR3 has 14 amino acids. Germline V gene sequence: CDR1 SGHTA, CDR2 FQGTGA. The CDR3 DNA is TGTGCCAGCAGCTTGGCAGGGGTAGGCACTGAAGCTTTCTTT. Translating gives CASSLAGVGTEAFF.